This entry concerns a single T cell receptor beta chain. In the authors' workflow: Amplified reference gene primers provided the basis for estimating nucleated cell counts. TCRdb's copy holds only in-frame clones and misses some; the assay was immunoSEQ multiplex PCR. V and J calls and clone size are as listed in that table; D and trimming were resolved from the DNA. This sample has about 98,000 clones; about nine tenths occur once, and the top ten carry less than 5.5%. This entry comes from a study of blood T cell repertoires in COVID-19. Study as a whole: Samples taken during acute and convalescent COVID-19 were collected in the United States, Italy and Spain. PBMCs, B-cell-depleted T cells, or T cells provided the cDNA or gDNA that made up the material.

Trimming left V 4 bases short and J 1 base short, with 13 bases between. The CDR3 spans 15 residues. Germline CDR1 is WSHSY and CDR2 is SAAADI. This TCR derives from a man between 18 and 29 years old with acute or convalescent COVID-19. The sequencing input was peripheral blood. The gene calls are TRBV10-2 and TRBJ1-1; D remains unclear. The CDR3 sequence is CASSGPPGGNTEAFF. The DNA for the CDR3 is TGCGCCAGCAGTGGCCCCCCGGGAGGGAACACTGAAGCTTTCTTT.